The 29 T cell receptor beta chains below come from one sample, sequenced in a study of cytotoxic CD8 clonotypes in ibrutinib-treated CLL (dated by TCRdb to the early 2020s). The time point label of this sample denotes: approximately 2 years on ibrutinib. The receptor library was made with the immunoSEQ multiplex PCR assay. TCRdb's version of the immuneACCESS table is confined to in-frame rearrangements and falls short of the full clone set. An unresolved V gene accounts for under half of the shortfall where checked; the remainder is of unknown origin. This sample lists 75,000 to 90,000 clones; around 78% were detected once. The leading ten clones occupy about two fifths of the sample. The specimen comprised PBMCs, sampled after 24 months of ibrutinib treatment. The source of these receptors is a human donor with chronic lymphocytic leukemia.

The chain uses TRBV30 and TRBJ2-5; 14 nucleotides align to TRBD2. Germline V gene data show CDR1 as GTSNPN and CDR2 as SVGIG (reference sequence). The trim removed 3 bases at V and 4 bases at J, leaving 16 bases unmatched. The CDR3 runs to 19 residues. The CDR3 loop is CAWRSETSGRATRGETQYF. The CDR3 DNA follows: TGTGCCTGGAGAAGTGAGACTAGCGGGAGGGCTACCCGGGGAGAGACCCAGTACTTC.

CDR3 in amino acids: CASSLEAGELFF. CDR3 in DNA: TGTGCCAGCAGCTTGGAGGCCGGGGAGCTGTTTTTT. The genes are TRBV5-6 and TRBJ2-2; unclear D gene. The V and J ends lost 0 bases and 6 bases respectively, with 3 bases between them. Germline V gene sequence: CDR1 SGHDT, CDR2 YYEEEE. The CDR3 length is 12 residues.

V gene TRBV5-1 combines with J gene TRBJ2-1; D is unclear. The V gene's germline CDR1 is SGHRS and CDR2 YFSETQ. The CDR3 is 15 residues long. The ends were cut back, 4 bases at V and 5 bases at J, with 16 bases in the middle. CDR3 sequence (DNA): TGCGCCAGCAGCCCTCAGCCCGCTGGTCACAATGAGCAGTTCTTC. This encodes CASSPQPAGHNEQFF.

The rearrangement uses TRBV9 and TRBJ2-1; D gene uncertain. V was shortened by 1 base and J by 4 bases, with 15 bases between the two germline ends. Germline CDR1 and CDR2: SGDLS and YYNGEE. The CDR3 contains 16 residues. The CDR3 sequence is CASSVQSMKGYNEQFF. The CDR3 DNA reads TGTGCCAGCAGCGTACAATCTATGAAAGGTTACAATGAGCAGTTCTTC.

The chain employs TRBV19 and TRBJ2-7, with D hard to call. This CDR3 region has 12 residues. Trimming stripped 5 bases from V and 2 bases from J, with 7 bases between. Germline CDR1 is LNHDA and CDR2 is SQIVND (reference sequence). CDR3 sequence: CASSDSPYEQYF. The CDR3 DNA reads TGTGCCAGTAGTGATAGTCCCTACGAGCAGTACTTC.

V gene TRBV18 combines with J gene TRBJ2-5, with D uncertain. This CDR3 spans 16 amino acids. CDR1 is KGHSH and CDR2 is LQKENI in the germline V gene. V was cut by 3 bases and J by 4 bases, with 18 bases left in between. CDR3 sequence: CASSPQMGGVGETQYF. The CDR3 DNA is TGTGCCAGCTCACCCCAGATGGGTGGAGTAGGAGAGACCCAGTACTTC. The complete variable domain, with remaining parts taken from reference TRBV18 and TRBJ2-5, reads NAGVMQNPRHLVRRRGQEARLRCSPMKGHSHVYWYRQLPEEGLKFMVYLQKENIIDESGMPKERFSAEFPKEGPSILRIQQVVRGDSAAYFCASSPQMGGVGETQYFGPGTRLLVL.

This chain links TRBV27 with TRBJ2-5, with TRBD2 identical over 7 bases. V gave up 0 bases and J gave up 7 bases; unmatched junction bases: 11. Germline loops: CDR1 MNHEY, CDR2 SMNVEV (reference sequence). The CDR3 spans 16 residues. As DNA, the CDR3 is TGTGCCAGCAGTTTATCGTACGCGGGAGCCTCCCTGACCCAGTACTTC. This gives the protein CASSLSYAGASLTQYF.

The chain joins TRBV23-1 to TRBJ1-5; a weak D match, TRBD1 (6 bases). TRBV23-1 is annotated as an ORF whose role is uncertain. The V end was cut by 5 bases, the J end by 9 bases, with 11 bases between. The CDR3 is 12 residues long. CDR3 region: CASSNTGRPQHF. Written as DNA, the CDR3 is TGCGCCAGCAGTAACACAGGGAGGCCCCAGCATTTT.

The chain couples TRBV9 to TRBJ1-1, with D perhaps TRBD1 (5 bases). The V gene lost 0 bases and the J gene lost 2 bases, with 11 bases spanning the gap. Germline lookup yields CDR1 SGDLS and CDR2 YYNGEE. The CDR3 totals 15 residues. The CDR3 DNA reads TGTGCCAGCAGCGTAGTGGGACCCATAAACACTGAAGCTTTCTTT. This encodes CASSVVGPINTEAFF. Complete variable domain (other parts from reference TRBV9 and TRBJ1-1): DSGVTQTPKHLITATGQRVTLRCSPRSGDLSVYWYQQSLDQGLQFLIQYYNGEERAKGNILERFSAQQFPDLHSELNLSSLELGDSALYFCASSVVGPINTEAFFGQGTRLTVV.

The CDR3, as DNA: TGTGCCAGCAGCCGGAGCCGTGGCGTGAGCTCTGGAAACACCATATATTTT. Its translation is CASSRSRGVSSGNTIYF. The chain joins TRBV7-6 to TRBJ1-3; unclear D gene. V dropped 5 bases and J dropped 0 bases, with 17 bases sitting between them. Germline CDR1 is SGHVS and CDR2 is FNYEAQ. This CDR3 is built from 17 residues.

The chain recombines TRBV6-6 with TRBJ2-5; D is ambiguous. CDR3 length: 15 amino acids. V was clipped by 0 bases and J by 7 bases, with 15 bases between them. Germline values: CDR1 MNHNY, CDR2 SVGAGI (reference sequence). The CDR3 reads CASSYSLFGLGTQYF. In DNA, the CDR3 is TGTGCCAGCAGTTACTCCCTGTTTGGTCTGGGGACCCAGTACTTC.

This clone was counted only a few times. The genes are TRBV7-3 and TRBJ2-5, with 8 nucleotides matching TRBD2. Germline V gene sequence: CDR1 SGHTA, CDR2 FQGTGA. The CDR3 sequence is 15 residues long. V dropped 5 bases and J dropped 4; count of bases not matched to a gene: 9. The CDR3 spells CASSPQGLEGETQYF. CDR3 nucleotide sequence: TGTGCCAGCAGCCCTCAGGGACTAGAAGGAGAGACCCAGTACTTC.

The chain employs TRBV7-9 and TRBJ2-3; weak D call: TRBD2 (6 bases). This CDR3 spans 14 amino acids. Trimming took off 5 bases at V and 2 bases at J, with 11 bases between the two ends. Germline loops: CDR1 SEHNR, CDR2 FQNEAQ (reference sequence). The DNA of the CDR3 is TGTGCCAGCAGCCTTCGGGACTTCACAGATACGCAGTATTTT. This encodes CASSLRDFTDTQYF.

This clone was picked up a small number of times. This chain uses TRBV4-2 with TRBJ2-7; perhaps TRBD1 as D (6 bases). The CDR3 runs to 17 residues. Germline lookup yields CDR1 LGHNA and CDR2 YNFKEQ. The germline V and J ends were trimmed by 2 bases and 7 bases, with 24 bases remaining between them. The CDR3 region is CASSQNPSLAGAEEQYF. CDR3 DNA sequence: TGTGCCAGCAGCCAAAACCCCTCTTTGGCAGGGGCCGAGGAGCAGTACTTC.

This clone was observed a handful of times. The V gene is TRBV20-1, the J gene TRBJ2-1; D gene unclear. The CDR3 is 11 residues long. Trimming pared 6 bases from V and 6 bases from J, leaving 9 bases between. Germline V gives CDR1 DFQATT, CDR2 SNEGSKA (reference sequence). Here the CDR3 reads CSAPLFNEQFF. CDR3 DNA sequence: TGCAGTGCCCCTCTTTTCAATGAGCAGTTCTTC.

V gene TRBV6-5 combines with J gene TRBJ1-6; D unresolved. The CDR3 length is 14 residues. Germline-derived CDR1 and CDR2 are MNHEY and SVGAGI. Trimming stripped 5 bases from V and 8 bases from J, with 13 bases between. CDR3 nucleotides: TGTGCCAGCAGTCCGGATTTAAGAGATTCACCCCTCCACTTT. Translation gives CASSPDLRDSPLHF.

This sequence joins TRBV4-2 and TRBJ2-7; 11 bases map to TRBD2. This CDR3 spans 17 amino acids. CDR1 is LGHNA, CDR2 YNFKEQ, per germline. V shed 0 bases and J 2 bases; nucleotides not matched to a gene: 6. The DNA of the CDR3 is TGTGCCAGCAGCCAAGAAATTCTAGCGGGAGGACCCTACGAGCAGTACTTC. Amino acids: CASSQEILAGGPYEQYF.

The chain combines TRBV11-3 with TRBJ2-2, with 8 nucleotides matching TRBD1. Germline assignment: CDR1 SGHNT and CDR2 YENEEA. The CDR3 sequence is 16 residues long. V dropped 2 bases and J dropped 4; count of bases not matched to a gene: 6. The CDR3 here is CASSLRQGAGTGELFF. The CDR3 DNA reads as TGTGCCAGCAGCTTACGGCAGGGGGCAGGCACCGGGGAGCTGTTTTTT.

This chain connects TRBV5-1 to TRBJ1-3; possibly TRBD1 for D (6 bases). The V gene's germline CDR1 is SGHRS and CDR2 YFSETQ. The CDR3 totals 16 residues. Trimming shortened V by 4 bases and J by 4 bases, and 18 bases separated the two germline ends. CDR3 bases: TGCGCCAGCAGCCCGGGACAAATTATCGGCGGAAACACCATATATTTT. This translates into CASSPGQIIGGNTIYF.

In this sample, this clone turned up once. This chain connects TRBV20-1 to TRBJ2-3; TRBD1 aligns across 7 bases. CDR1 is DFQATT and CDR2 is SNEGSKA in the germline V gene (reference sequence). This CDR3 has 11 amino acids. The trim removed 5 bases at V and 6 bases at J, leaving 2 bases unmatched. CDR3: CSALTGDTQYF. In DNA, the CDR3 is TGCAGTGCTTTGACAGGGGATACGCAGTATTTT.

The chain links TRBV21-1 to TRBJ1-2. TRBV21-1 is labeled a pseudogene. This CDR3 has 12 amino acids. In nucleotides, the CDR3 is TGTGCCAGCAGGGAGGGGACCTATGGCTACACCTTC. It translates to CASREGTYGYTF.

The chain joins TRBV6-1 to TRBJ2-5; D gene unclear. The CDR3 runs 11 residues. Trimming cost V 1 base and J 7 bases, with 4 bases left between them. Germline V gene lookup returns CDR1 MNHNS and CDR2 SASEGT. CDR3 residues: CASSEDWTQYF. The CDR3, as DNA: TGTGCCAGCAGTGAAGATTGGACCCAGTACTTC.

This clone has just one count. The CDR3 region is CAWSLTGDNSPLHF. For the CDR3, the DNA is TGTGCCTGGAGTCTAACAGGGGACAATTCACCCCTCCACTTT. The V and J genes are TRBV30 and TRBJ1-6, with 7 bases fitting TRBD1. Germline V CDR1 and CDR2: GTSNPN, SVGIG (reference sequence). The CDR3 is made up of 14 amino acids. Losses at the gene ends were 2 bases for V and 7 bases for J; bases not matched to a gene: 5.

This chain connects TRBV11-2 to TRBJ2-7; possible D gene TRBD2, 6 bases. V lost 5 bases and J lost 0, with 14 bases in between. Germline V CDR1 and CDR2: SGHAT, FQNNGV. The CDR3 sequence is 15 residues long. CDR3 DNA: TGTGCCAGCAGCCCAAGCGGGCTCAGCTCCTACGAGCAGTACTTC. It is translated as CASSPSGLSSYEQYF.

This rearrangement joins TRBV28 to TRBJ1-2; no clear D. Trimming removed 2 bases from V and 2 bases from J, with 15 bases in between. The germline V gene has CDR1 MDHEN and CDR2 SYDVKM. This CDR3 is built from 16 residues. The CDR3 DNA is TGTGCCAGCAGTTTACTTAGCCTAAATCCGAACTATGGCTACACCTTC. Amino acids: CASSLLSLNPNYGYTF.

The chain recombines TRBV7-2 with TRBJ2-3; 11 bases line up with TRBD2. CDR3 length: 15 amino acids. V lost 5 bases and J lost 5; bases outside the gene matches: 6. Germline V gives CDR1 SGHTA, CDR2 FQGNSA. The chain's CDR3 is CASSLIAGGKDTQYF. In nucleotides, the CDR3 is TGTGCCAGCAGCCTTATAGCGGGAGGGAAAGATACGCAGTATTTT.

The chain uses TRBV7-2 and TRBJ2-7; 14 nucleotides match TRBD2. The V segment lost 1 base and the J segment 6 bases; nucleotides outside the gene matches: 14. Germline V CDR1 and CDR2: SGHTA, FQGNSA. The CDR3 totals 19 residues. CDR3 residues: CASSLVATGTSGSMIEQYF. The CDR3, as DNA: TGTGCCAGCAGCTTAGTAGCTACCGGGACTAGCGGGAGTATGATCGAGCAGTACTTC.

This sequence joins TRBV7-6 and TRBJ2-7; 9 bases align to TRBD2. CDR1 and CDR2 (germline): SGHVS, FNYEAQ. This CDR3 comprises 16 residues. J lost 0 bases, V lost 1 base, and 4 bases had no gene match. CDR3: CASSLVRAGGSYEQYF. The CDR3 DNA reads TGTGCCAGCAGCTTAGTGCGAGCGGGAGGCTCCTACGAGCAGTACTTC.

This sequence joins TRBV30 and TRBJ2-5, with D possibly TRBD1 on 5 matching bases. Germline V gene data show CDR1 as GTSNPN and CDR2 as SVGIG (reference sequence). V lost 1 base, J lost 2 bases, and 17 bases lay in between. The CDR3 is 16 amino acids. The CDR3 DNA sequence: TGTGCCTGGAGTGGACTGCACGGGCAGGGACAAGAGACCCAGTACTTC. Encoded protein: CAWSGLHGQGQETQYF. The full variable domain, its missing parts supplied by reference TRBV30 and TRBJ2-5, is SQTIHQWPATLVQPVGSPLSLECTVEGTSNPNLYWYRQAAGRGLQLLFYSVGIGQISSEVPQNLSASRPQDRQFILSSKKLLLSDSGFYLCAWSGLHGQGQETQYFGPGTRLLVL.